This T cell receptor beta chain was identified during a study of T-cell memory formation after mild COVID-19 (dated by TCRdb to the early 2020s). Regarding the complete study: TCR sequence clusters from the two donors were found to be largely donor specific. In a couple of donors, T-cell clones that expanded and contracted after mild COVID-19 were followed by sequencing TCRalpha and TCRbeta repertoires longitudinally. The cohort was made up of two young adult volunteers, one female and one male, who were previously healthy. Points the paper makes about the study in general: Some responding clones were found in pre-infection memory, which suggests that pre-existing cross-reactive memory T cells took part in the SARS-CoV-2 response. The second-wave clones that peaked on day 37 were not confirmed to be SARS-CoV-2 specific. Clones that contracted from day 15 to 85 showed balanced CD4/CD8 phenotypes, whereas a second wave of clones that expanded from day 15 to 37 leaned towards CD4+. Contracting CD4+ clones were found mainly in CM and EM memory subsets, while CD8+ clones were enriched in EMRA. Only a couple of mild cases were covered in the study, and larger cohorts including severe cases with pre-infection samples were considered necessary.

The sample holds a few counts of this clonotype. Its specific antigen is unknown. Within one base of it there is no much larger clone, and no base qualities were kept. Ficoll-Paque density gradient centrifugation was the method used to isolate PBMCs. Sequencing was performed on an Illumina NovaSeq 6000. Using 5'RACE with constant-segment primers, TCRalpha and TCRbeta cDNA libraries were constructed, with sample barcodes and unique molecular identifiers added in the process. RNA was extracted from every sample with Trizol reagent. Library amplification was performed in two PCR steps, and a second sample barcode and Illumina TruSeq adapters were introduced in the second step. Sequencing of libraries was performed on an Illumina NovaSeq with 2 x 150 bp paired-end reads. The authors' pipeline ran thus. The reads were demultiplexed and collapsed into UMI-guided consensus sequences using migec v1.2.7. With mixcr v2.1.11, UMI consensuses were aligned to TRA and TRB V and J templates and assembled into clonotypes. Clonotypes were classified as expanded or contracted when called significant by both edgeR and NoisET, with noise models trained on biological replicates. For edgeR calls, the cutoffs were a false discovery rate-adjusted p below 0.01 and a log2 fold-change threshold of 1. As an exploratory analysis of dynamics, PCA with hierarchical clustering was applied to max-normalized trajectories of the 1000 most abundant clonotypes. The CD4 or CD8 phenotype of responding clones was assigned using the separately sequenced CD4+ and CD8+ repertoires. Starting from the raw public reads, TCRdb applied fastp trimming at Q25, assembled clones with MiXCR and retained in-frame beta chains. Identical CDR3 proteins give one entry, which carries the most common genes and DNA. TCRdb assigned the V and J calls; the authors' analysis was not used. Within this sample are 180,000 or so distinct CDR3 sequences, with roughly 17% of them counted one time only. Under 2.5% of the sample is in the top ten clones.

V loses 3 bases of germline sequence and J loses 3 bases, and the interval between the two ends is 5 bases. Spanning cysteine to phenylalanine, the CDR3 consists of 13 amino acids. CDR3 DNA is the only sequence kept; it has 39 bases, read in frame from the first base. CDR1 KGHDR and CDR2 SFDVKD are derived from the germline V gene. This receptor was identified in an adult woman who had mild COVID-19 (a few samples of this study predate the infection). The sample titles of this study are shuffled in the database, so cell type and time point are left out; the donor was told from shared clones. The sample taken for sequencing was PBMCs or a T cell subset sorted from them (not recorded which). The chain is assembled from TRBV24-1 and TRBJ2-1, with TRBD2 tentatively as D gene (5 bases match). This receptor has the CDR3 CATSDTSYNEQFF. DNA sequence: TGTGCCACCAGTGATACTAGCTACAATGAGCAGTTCTTC.